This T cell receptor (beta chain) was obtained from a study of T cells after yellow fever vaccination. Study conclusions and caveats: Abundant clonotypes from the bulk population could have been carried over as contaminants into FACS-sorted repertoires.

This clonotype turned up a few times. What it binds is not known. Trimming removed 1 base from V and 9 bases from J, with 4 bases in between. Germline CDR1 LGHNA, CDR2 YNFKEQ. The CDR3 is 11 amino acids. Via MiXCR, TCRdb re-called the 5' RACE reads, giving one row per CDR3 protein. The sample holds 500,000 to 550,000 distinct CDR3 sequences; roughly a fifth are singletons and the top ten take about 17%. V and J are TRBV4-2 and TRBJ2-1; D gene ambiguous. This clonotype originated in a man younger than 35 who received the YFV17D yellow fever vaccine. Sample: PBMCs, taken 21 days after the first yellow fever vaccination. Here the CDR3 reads CASSQGPEQFF. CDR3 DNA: TGTGCCAGCAGCCAAGGTCCTGAGCAGTTCTTC.